Each of the 14 T cell receptor beta chains below was sequenced from the same sample in a study of shared clonotypes between healthy human individuals. The method was immunoSEQ multiplex PCR; TCRdb's version includes in-frame clones alone and lacks a portion of them. The sample yields hundreds of thousands of clones, roughly 96% seen once. Selected positively for CCR7 and CD45RO-negative, naive CD8 cells excluded terminally differentiated effector memory CD45RA+ cells. Sequencing was carried out using naive CD8+ T cells sorted from blood. The receptor source for this set is a woman in her 30s in good health.

The J gene is TRBJ1-2, the V gene TRBV29-1, with no clear D. Germline CDR1 reads SQVTM; CDR2 reads ANQGSEA. V was shortened by 0 bases and J by 6 bases, with 5 bases between the two germline ends. There are 11 residues in the CDR3. The CDR3 sequence is CSVEDRHGYTF. The DNA for the CDR3 is TGCAGCGTTGAAGATAGGCATGGCTACACCTTC.

The V gene is TRBV4-2, the J gene TRBJ2-7; D perhaps matches TRBD2 (5 bases). CDR1 and CDR2 (germline): LGHNA, YNFKEQ. The CDR3 has 15 residues. V dropped 0 bases and J dropped 4 bases, with 13 bases sitting between them. CDR3 residues: CASSQESDSRYEQYF. CDR3 DNA: TGTGCCAGCAGCCAAGAGTCGGACTCAAGATACGAGCAGTACTTC.

The rearrangement uses TRBV4-1 and TRBJ2-7; 11 bases match TRBD1. V was pared by 0 bases and J by 3 bases, with 4 bases of the junction left unmatched. CDR1 MGHRA and CDR2 YSYEKL come from the germline V gene. CDR3 size: 16 residues. The CDR3 DNA is TGCGCCAGCAGCCAAGATCGAGGGACAGGGGGCTACGAGCAGTACTTC. This sequence encodes CASSQDRGTGGYEQYF.

V gene TRBV2 combines with J gene TRBJ2-5; D gene unclear. Germline CDR1 SNHLY, CDR2 FYNNEI. The CDR3 contains 13 residues. V was clipped by 3 bases and J by 0 bases, with 5 bases between them. CDR3 DNA sequence: TGTGCCAGCAGTGACCCAAACCAAGAGACCCAGTACTTC. It yields the protein CASSDPNQETQYF.

This rearrangement joins TRBV29-1 to TRBJ2-1; D gene unclear. The CDR3 is 16 amino acids. Trimming took off 4 bases at V and 0 bases at J, with 16 bases between the two ends. Germline loops: CDR1 SQVTM, CDR2 ANQGSEA. This chain's CDR3 is CSVGVRVKSSYNEQFF. The CDR3 DNA follows: TGCAGCGTTGGGGTTCGCGTGAAGAGCTCCTACAATGAGCAGTTCTTC.

Comments on this clone: A read error may account for a junction end that differs from germline. Other DNA sequences within the sample encode an identical CDR3. The chain has TRBV4-1 and TRBJ1-1, with D unclear. CDR3 length: 14 residues. Germline CDR1 reads MGHRA; CDR2 reads YSYEKL. This CDR3 reads CASSQDAGGTEAFF. CDR3 DNA sequence: TGCGCCAGCAGCCAAGACGCGGGTGGCACTGAAGCTTTCTTC.

The genes are TRBV13 and TRBJ1-1, with D tentatively TRBD1 (5 bases). The CDR3 is 15 amino acids. The V and J ends lost 5 bases and 1 base respectively, with 14 bases between them. The germline V gene encodes CDR1 PRHDT and CDR2 FYEKMQ (reference sequence). The CDR3 DNA is TGTGCCAGCAGCGGACCCGACAGACCGAACACTGAAGCTTTCTTT. Translation: CASSGPDRPNTEAFF.

The chain uses TRBV25-1 and TRBJ2-5; no clear D. V was shortened by 9 bases and J by 2 bases, with 13 bases between the two germline ends. CDR3 size: 13 residues. Germline V gene lookup returns CDR1 MGHDK and CDR2 SYGVNS. The CDR3 DNA is TGTGCCAGTGGAGAAATAGGGCAAGAGACCCAGTACTTC. It is translated as CASGEIGQETQYF.

The sample holds one count of this clone. This chain joins TRBV5-1 and TRBJ2-1, with D possibly TRBD1 on 7 matching bases. V was pared by 4 bases and J by 7 bases, with 15 bases between. Germline V gene lookup returns CDR1 SGHRS and CDR2 YFSETQ. This CDR3 region has 14 residues. CDR3 bases: TGCGCCAGCAGCCCGGACAGGAGGGGGAATGAGCAGTTCTTC. Translated, it gives CASSPDRRGNEQFF.

This chain connects TRBV10-3 to TRBJ1-2, with D perhaps TRBD1 (6 bases). Germline CDR1 reads ENHRY; CDR2 reads SYGVKD. This CDR3 comprises 13 residues. Trimming removed 4 bases from V and 4 bases from J, with 10 bases in between. Here the CDR3 reads CAISVSDSYGYTF. The CDR3 DNA reads TGTGCCATCAGTGTATCGGACAGCTATGGCTACACCTTC.

The CDR3 sequence: CASSFPPTQFPNTEAFF. In DNA form, the CDR3 reads TGTGCCAGCAGTTTCCCCCCGACGCAGTTCCCGAACACTGAAGCTTTCTTT. This sequence joins TRBV28 and TRBJ1-1; D is ambiguous. The CDR3 loop spans 17 amino acids. The V end was cut by 3 bases, the J end by 1 base, with 18 bases between. CDR1 and CDR2 (germline): MDHEN, SYDVKM.

In its sample, this clone was seen once. The DNA for the CDR3 is TGTGCCAGCAGTCCCGGGTCCGCCCATGAGCAGTTCTTC. Translating gives CASSPGSAHEQFF. The rearrangement uses TRBV28 and TRBJ2-1, with D hard to call. V was clipped by 5 bases and J by 8 bases, with 13 bases between them. The CDR3 extends over 13 amino acids. Germline V lookup: CDR1 MDHEN, CDR2 SYDVKM.

The V call is TRBV29-1, the J call TRBJ1-1; tentative D call: TRBD1 (6 bases). The V gene's germline CDR1 is SQVTM and CDR2 ANQGSEA. This CDR3 spans 12 amino acids. Trimming pared 0 bases from V and 8 bases from J, leaving 10 bases between. CDR3 bases: TGCAGCGTTGAAGATCGACAGGCCGAAGCTTTCTTT. It encodes CSVEDRQAEAFF.

The gene calls are TRBV5-1 and TRBJ2-7; D may be TRBD2 (6 bases). This CDR3 has 15 residues. The germline V and J ends were trimmed by 1 base and 3 bases, with 14 bases remaining between them. Germline-derived CDR1 and CDR2 are SGHRS and YFSETQ. The CDR3 sequence is CASSLLSKGLYEQYF. The DNA for the CDR3 is TGCGCCAGCAGCTTGTTGTCAAAGGGACTCTACGAGCAGTACTTC.